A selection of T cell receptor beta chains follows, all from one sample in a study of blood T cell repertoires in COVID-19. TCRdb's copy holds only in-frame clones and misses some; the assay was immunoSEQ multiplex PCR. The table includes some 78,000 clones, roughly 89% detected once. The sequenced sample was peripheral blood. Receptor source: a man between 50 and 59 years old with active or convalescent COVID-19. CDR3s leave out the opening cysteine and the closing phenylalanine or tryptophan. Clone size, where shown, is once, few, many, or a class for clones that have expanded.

CDR3aa: ASSAVYLAAVEAF
j_gene: TRBJ1-1
v_gene: TRBV5-5
abundance: NA

CDR3aa: ASNPGQGPSFNQPQH
j_gene: TRBJ1-5
v_gene: TRBV6-4
abundance: NA

CDR3aa: ASSFKSSSGGNYGYT
j_gene: TRBJ1-2
v_gene: TRBV7-2
abundance: NA

CDR3aa: ASKSNRVDHGYT
j_gene: TRBJ1-2
v_gene: TRBV19
abundance: NA

CDR3aa: ASSLGLAGSSYEQY
j_gene: TRBJ2-7
v_gene: TRBV7-6
abundance: NA

CDR3aa: ATTLAGDTDTQY
j_gene: TRBJ2-3
v_gene: TRBV10-3
abundance: NA

CDR3aa: ASCRAGGSETQY
j_gene: TRBJ2-5
v_gene: TRBV10-3
abundance: NA

CDR3aa: ASSYQTGGQETQY
j_gene: TRBJ2-5
v_gene: TRBV28
abundance: NA

CDR3aa: ASRRTGGEKETQY
j_gene: TRBJ2-5
v_gene: TRBV5-6
abundance: NA

CDR3aa: ASSGGTGATYEQY
j_gene: TRBJ2-7
v_gene: TRBV18
abundance: NA

CDR3aa: AWTGRETQY
j_gene: TRBJ2-5
v_gene: TRBV30
abundance: NA

CDR3aa: ASSTGQWNTEAF
j_gene: TRBJ1-1
v_gene: TRBV5-5
abundance: NA

CDR3aa: ASSENREITGELF
j_gene: TRBJ2-2
v_gene: TRBV6-1
abundance: NA

CDR3aa: ASSPTGGTEAF
j_gene: TRBJ1-1
v_gene: TRBV18
abundance: NA

CDR3aa: AWSVALYYEQY
j_gene: TRBJ2-7
v_gene: TRBV30
abundance: once

CDR3aa: ASSPIAGELF
j_gene: TRBJ2-2
v_gene: TRBV18
abundance: NA

CDR3aa: ASSQDRGRYYEQY
j_gene: TRBJ2-7
v_gene: TRBV14
abundance: few

CDR3aa: ASSLYWHTMYTGELF
j_gene: TRBJ2-2
v_gene: TRBV27
abundance: few

CDR3aa: ASSEAVEGWETQY
j_gene: TRBJ2-5
v_gene: TRBV6-1
abundance: NA

CDR3aa: ASSQEGTYYEQY
j_gene: TRBJ2-7
v_gene: TRBV3-1/TRBV3-2
abundance: NA

CDR3aa: ASSLYERGPPYEQY
j_gene: TRBJ2-7
v_gene: TRBV7-2
abundance: NA

CDR3aa: ASSYTGARYGYT
j_gene: TRBJ1-2
v_gene: TRBV3-1/TRBV3-2
abundance: NA

CDR3aa: ASSPDRAYGYT
j_gene: TRBJ1-2
v_gene: TRBV10-2
abundance: NA

CDR3aa: ASSESESYEQY
j_gene: TRBJ2-7
v_gene: TRBV10-1
abundance: NA

CDR3aa: SATTSGDNEQF
j_gene: TRBJ2-1
v_gene: TRBV29-1
abundance: NA

CDR3aa: ATSRGQGSYQS
j_gene: TRBJ2-4
v_gene: TRBV15
abundance: NA

CDR3aa: ASSGRKGQGNEKLF
j_gene: TRBJ1-4
v_gene: TRBV6-1
abundance: NA

CDR3aa: ASSQVRFPGGWDTQY
j_gene: TRBJ2-3
v_gene: TRBV14
abundance: NA

CDR3aa: ASSKGSETGGYEQY
j_gene: TRBJ2-7
v_gene: TRBV21-1
abundance: NA

CDR3aa: ASSLSGGAYEQF
j_gene: TRBJ2-1
v_gene: TRBV7-2
abundance: NA

CDR3aa: ASSQSTHRGVQPQH
j_gene: TRBJ1-5
v_gene: TRBV3-1/TRBV3-2
abundance: NA

CDR3aa: ASSRRGGGNEQF
j_gene: TRBJ2-1
v_gene: TRBV27
abundance: NA

CDR3aa: ASSSQGTGYT
j_gene: TRBJ1-2
v_gene: TRBV6-5
abundance: NA

CDR3aa: ATSDSRTGVGANVLT
j_gene: TRBJ2-6
v_gene: TRBV24-1
abundance: NA

CDR3aa: DIRKRQERCRTNEKLF
j_gene: TRBJ1-4
v_gene: TRBV27
abundance: NA

CDR3aa: ASRRELAGGYADTQY
j_gene: TRBJ2-3
v_gene: TRBV28
abundance: NA

CDR3aa: ASRRSSGRATDTQY
j_gene: TRBJ2-3
v_gene: TRBV2
abundance: NA

CDR3aa: ASSFTSGRGETQY
j_gene: TRBJ2-5
v_gene: TRBV5-1
abundance: NA

CDR3aa: ASKSGAGGTQY
j_gene: TRBJ2-5
v_gene: TRBV19
abundance: NA

CDR3aa: ASSEGLDRFPPDTQY
j_gene: TRBJ2-3
v_gene: TRBV6-1
abundance: NA

CDR3aa: SVRTQGYGYT
j_gene: TRBJ1-2
v_gene: TRBV29-1
abundance: NA

CDR3aa: ASSYGQVGYT
j_gene: TRBJ1-2
v_gene: TRBV5-4
abundance: NA

CDR3aa: ASSSPGQGNQPQH
j_gene: TRBJ1-5
v_gene: TRBV28
abundance: NA